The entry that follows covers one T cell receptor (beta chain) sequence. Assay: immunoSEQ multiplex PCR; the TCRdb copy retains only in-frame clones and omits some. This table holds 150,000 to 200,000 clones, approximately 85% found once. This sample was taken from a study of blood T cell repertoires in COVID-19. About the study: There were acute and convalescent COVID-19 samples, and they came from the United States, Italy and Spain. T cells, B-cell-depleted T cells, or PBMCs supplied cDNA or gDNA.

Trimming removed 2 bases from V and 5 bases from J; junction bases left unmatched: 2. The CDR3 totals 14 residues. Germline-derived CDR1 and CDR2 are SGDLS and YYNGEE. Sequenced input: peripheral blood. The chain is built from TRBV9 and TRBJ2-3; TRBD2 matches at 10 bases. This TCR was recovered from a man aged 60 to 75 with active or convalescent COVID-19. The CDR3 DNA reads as TGTGCCAGCAGCGTTAGCGGGAGGCTAGATACGCAGTATTTT. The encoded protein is CASSVSGRLDTQYF.